This TCR beta chain was observed in a study of cytomegalovirus exposure and HLA in healthy donors. Across the whole study: Counted in an early data release were about 85 million unique TCRs from HLA-typed donors.

Study-wide findings and caveats: Being indistinguishable, some V segments were excluded, TRBV6-2 and TRBV6-3 among them. Three CMV-associated chains proved CMV antigen-specific in vitro.

13 Jbeta primers and 60 Vbeta primers were used for the PCR. Assay used: immunoSEQ multiplex PCR; TCRdb lists only in-frame clones, some missing. The table lists about 120,000 clones. Germline V lookup: CDR1 SGHVS, CDR2 FQNEAQ. The CDR3 covers 17 residues. With V trimmed by 5 bases and J by 1 base, 12 bases remained unmatched. Note on this clone: Antigen unknown.

This clonotype originated in a man between 18 and 29 years old in good health and CMV-seronegative. This sequence joins TRBV7-8 and TRBJ2-7, with TRBD1 matching over 9 bases. The material sequenced was PBMCs. The CDR3 DNA sequence: TGTGCCAGCAGCCCCCGGGGGACAGGGACCACTTCCTACGAGCAGTACTTC. Amino acids: CASSPRGTGTTSYEQYF. Full variable domain (outside the CDR3, taken from reference TRBV7-8 and TRBJ2-7): GAGVSQSPRYKVAKRGQDVALRCDPISGHVSLFWYQQALGQGPEFLTYFQNEAQLDKSGLPSDRFFAERPEGSVSTLKIQRTQQEDSAVYLCASSPRGTGTTSYEQYFGPGTRLTVT.